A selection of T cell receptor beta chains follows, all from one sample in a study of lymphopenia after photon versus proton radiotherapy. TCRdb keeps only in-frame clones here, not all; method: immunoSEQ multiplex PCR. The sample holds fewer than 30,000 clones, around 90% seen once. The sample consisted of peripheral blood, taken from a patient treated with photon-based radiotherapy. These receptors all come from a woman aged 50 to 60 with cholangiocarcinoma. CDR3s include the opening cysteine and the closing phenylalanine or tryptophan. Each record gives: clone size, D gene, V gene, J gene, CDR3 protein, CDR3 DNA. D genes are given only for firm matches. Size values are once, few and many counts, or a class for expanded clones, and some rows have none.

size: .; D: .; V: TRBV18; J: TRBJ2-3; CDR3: CASSPEDTDTQYF; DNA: TGTGCCAGCTCACCGGAGGACACAGATACGCAGTATTTT
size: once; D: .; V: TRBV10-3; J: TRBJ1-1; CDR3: CAIRTNTNFMNTEAFF; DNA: TGTGCCATCAGAACAAACACGAATTTCATGAACACTGAAGCTTTCTTT
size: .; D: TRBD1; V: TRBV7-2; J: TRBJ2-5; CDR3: CASSFLDRDVQETQYF; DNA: TGTGCCAGCAGCTTTTTGGACAGGGATGTCCAAGAGACCCAGTACTTC
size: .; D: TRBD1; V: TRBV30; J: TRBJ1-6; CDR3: CASQGAGNSPLHF; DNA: TGTGCCTCACAGGGGGCTGGGAATTCACCCCTCCACTTT
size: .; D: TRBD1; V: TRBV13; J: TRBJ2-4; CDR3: CASSFRPNGQGRNIQYF; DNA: TGTGCCAGCAGCTTTCGCCCAAACGGACAGGGTCGAAACATTCAGTACTTC
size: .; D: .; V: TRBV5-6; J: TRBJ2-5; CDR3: CASSLAGLIPQETQYF; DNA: TGTGCCAGCAGCTTGGCAGGTCTCATACCACAAGAGACCCAGTACTTC
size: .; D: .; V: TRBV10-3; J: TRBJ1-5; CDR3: CAISESGQPQHF; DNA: TGTGCCATCAGTGAGAGTGGCCAGCCCCAGCATTTT
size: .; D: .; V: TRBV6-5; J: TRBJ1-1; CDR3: CASSTAGVSPEAFF; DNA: TGTGCCAGCAGTACCGCCGGCGTCAGCCCTGAAGCTTTCTTT
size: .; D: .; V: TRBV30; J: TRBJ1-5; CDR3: CAWSAKGSGQPQHF; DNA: TGTGCCTGGAGTGCGAAGGGCAGTGGTCAGCCCCAGCATTTT
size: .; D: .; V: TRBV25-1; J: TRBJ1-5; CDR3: CASSEQGNNQPQHF; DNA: TGTGCCAGCAGTGAACAGGGCAACAATCAGCCCCAGCATTTT
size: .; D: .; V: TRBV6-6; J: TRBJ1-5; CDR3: CASSYWGHGNQPQHF; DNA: TGTGCCAGCAGTTACTGGGGGCATGGCAATCAGCCCCAGCATTTT
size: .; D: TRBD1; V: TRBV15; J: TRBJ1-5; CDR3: CATSSGTGNQPQHF; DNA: TGTGCCACCAGCAGCGGGACAGGGAATCAGCCCCAGCATTTT
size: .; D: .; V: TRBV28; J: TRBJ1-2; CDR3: CASSSDRWQGYTF; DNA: TGTGCCAGCAGTTCCGACAGGTGGCAAGGCTACACCTTC
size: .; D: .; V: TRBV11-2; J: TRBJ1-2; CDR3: CASSLVRDNYGYTF; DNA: TGTGCCAGCAGCTTAGTACGGGATAACTATGGCTACACCTTC
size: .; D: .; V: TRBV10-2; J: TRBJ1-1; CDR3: CASSSYSGDTEAFF; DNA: TGCGCCAGCAGTTCCTATAGTGGGGACACTGAAGCTTTCTTT
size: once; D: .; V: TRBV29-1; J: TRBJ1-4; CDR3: CSVEPLGYTNEKLFF; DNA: TGCAGCGTGGAGCCCCTCGGGTATACAAATGAAAAACTGTTTTTT
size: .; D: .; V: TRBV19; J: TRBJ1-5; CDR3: CASSIDGLRNSNQPQHF; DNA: TGTGCCAGTAGTATAGATGGTTTACGGAATAGCAATCAGCCCCAGCATTTT
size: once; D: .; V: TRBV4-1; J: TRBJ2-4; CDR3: CASSQPVVGSAKNIQYF; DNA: TGCGCCAGCAGCCAACCTGTGGTGGGGAGCGCCAAAAACATTCAGTACTTC
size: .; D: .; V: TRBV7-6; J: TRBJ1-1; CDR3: CASSLGTTEAFF; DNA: TGTGCCAGCAGCTTAGGTACCACTGAAGCTTTCTTT
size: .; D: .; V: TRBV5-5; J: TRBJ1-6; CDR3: CASSPNEGPMGNSPLHF; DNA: TGTGCCAGCAGCCCAAACGAGGGACCGATGGGAAATTCACCCCTCCACTTT
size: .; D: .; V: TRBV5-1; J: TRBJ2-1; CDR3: CASSFIEASYNEQFF; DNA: TGCGCCAGCAGCTTTATAGAGGCATCCTACAATGAGCAGTTCTTC
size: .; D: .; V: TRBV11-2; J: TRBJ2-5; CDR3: CASSLKETQYF; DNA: TGTGCCAGCAGCTTAAAGGAGACCCAGTACTTC
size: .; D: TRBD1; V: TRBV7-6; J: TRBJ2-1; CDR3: CASSPRWDRVYNEQFF; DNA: TGTGCCAGCAGCCCACGGTGGGACAGGGTTTACAATGAGCAGTTCTTC
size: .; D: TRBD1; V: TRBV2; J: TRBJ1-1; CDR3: CASSGQGNTEAFF; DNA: TGTGCCAGCAGTGGACAGGGGAACACTGAAGCTTTCTTT
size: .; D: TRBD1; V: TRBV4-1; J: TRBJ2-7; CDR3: CASSQLWTGGPYEQYF; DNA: TGCGCCAGCAGCCAACTATGGACAGGGGGCCCCTACGAGCAGTACTTC
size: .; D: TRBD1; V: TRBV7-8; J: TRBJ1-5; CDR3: CASSPHPRTGGGNQPQHF; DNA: TGTGCCAGCAGCCCCCATCCACGGACAGGGGGGGGCAATCAGCCCCAGCATTTT
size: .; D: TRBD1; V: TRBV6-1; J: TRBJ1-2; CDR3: CASSDAGQAANYGYTF; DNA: TGTGCCAGCAGTGATGCGGGACAGGCAGCTAACTATGGCTACACCTTC
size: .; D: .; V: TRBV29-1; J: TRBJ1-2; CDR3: CSVEDSYYGYTF; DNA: TGCAGCGTTGAAGACAGCTACTATGGCTACACCTTC
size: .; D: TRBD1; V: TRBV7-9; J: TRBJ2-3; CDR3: CASTLQGIVTDTQYF; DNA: TGTGCCAGCACGCTACAGGGGATCGTAACAGATACGCAGTATTTT
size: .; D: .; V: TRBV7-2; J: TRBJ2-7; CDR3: CASSGGGTREQYF; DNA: TGTGCCAGCAGCGGAGGAGGTACGAGGGAGCAGTACTTC
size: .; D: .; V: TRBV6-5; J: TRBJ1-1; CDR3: CASSSEQVGFSYEAFF; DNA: TGTGCCAGCAGTTCGGAACAGGTCGGATTCTCGTATGAAGCTTTCTTT
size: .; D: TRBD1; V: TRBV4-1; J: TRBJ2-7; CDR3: CASSQVGGQGAYEQYF; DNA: TGCGCCAGCAGCCAAGTAGGGGGACAGGGGGCTTACGAGCAGTACTTC
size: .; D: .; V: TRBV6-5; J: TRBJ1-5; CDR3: CASSYSGHSHQPQHF; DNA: TGTGCCAGCAGTTACTCGGGACACTCTCATCAGCCCCAGCATTTT
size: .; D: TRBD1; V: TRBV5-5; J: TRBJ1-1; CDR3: CASSLWDSTEAFF; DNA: TGTGCCAGCAGCTTGTGGGACAGTACTGAAGCTTTCTTT
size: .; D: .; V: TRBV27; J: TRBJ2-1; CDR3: CASSPYRSVYNEQFF; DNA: TGTGCCAGCAGCCCATATAGGTCCGTTTACAATGAGCAGTTCTTC
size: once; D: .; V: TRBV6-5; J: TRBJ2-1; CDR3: CASRPAGGRVDEQFF; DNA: TGTGCCAGCAGACCCGCAGGAGGGCGGGTTGATGAGCAGTTCTTC
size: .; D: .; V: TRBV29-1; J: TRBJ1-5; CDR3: CSVTGQSNQPQHF; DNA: TGCAGCGTCACCGGACAGAGCAATCAGCCCCAGCATTTT
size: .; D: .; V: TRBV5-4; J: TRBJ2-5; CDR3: CASRIQGIQETQYF; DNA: TGTGCCAGCAGAATACAGGGCATCCAAGAGACCCAGTACTTC
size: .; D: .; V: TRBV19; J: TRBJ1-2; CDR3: CASSRSPSGGGGYGYTF; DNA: TGTGCCAGTAGTCGCTCCCCCTCGGGTGGGGGAGGCTATGGCTACACCTTC
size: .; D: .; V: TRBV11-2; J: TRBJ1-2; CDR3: CASSPLKGGVDGYTF; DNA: TGTGCCAGCAGCCCCCTCAAGGGGGGGGTCGATGGCTACACCTTC